This TCR beta chain was obtained from a study of early T cells in non-severe SARS-CoV-2 infection. Study information: Sequenced bulk RNA came from whole blood that was unsorted, and chains were unpaired. Study observations and caveats: Using VDJdb, the matching emphasized anti-spike CD8 responses while missing private and CD4 specificities.

The TCR library protocol was used to attach unique molecular identifiers. These identifiers were attached to individual cDNA molecules. TCRdb itself ran the 5' RACE reads through MiXCR, one entry per CDR3 protein. The sample consists of about 67,000 distinct CDR3 sequences, approximately 10% of them appearing once. Concerning this clonotype: Its cognate antigen is unknown.

Germline CDR1 and CDR2: LNHDA and SQIVND (reference sequence). Trimming shortened V by 9 bases and J by 7 bases, and 15 bases separated the two germline ends. CDR3 length: 13 residues. The sequence derives from an adult who was a healthcare worker with PCR-confirmed SARS-CoV-2 infection or an uninfected control (not recorded which). V gene TRBV19 combines with J gene TRBJ2-2; maybe TRBD1 (5 bases). The material sequenced was whole blood. This CDR3 reads CASTTGYGGELFF. The DNA for the CDR3 is TGTGCCAGCACCACAGGTTACGGCGGGGAGCTGTTTTTT.